The clone carrying this T cell receptor beta chain was counted only a few times. Its antigen is as yet unknown. Read data end 3 residues before the CDR3 end; the end is taken from the germline J gene. Profiling relied on immunoSEQ multiplex PCR, and the TCRdb table lists in-frame clones only, not all of them. This repertoire holds about 7,100 clones, and none appear only once. The CDR3 length is 13 residues. V was shortened by 4 bases and J by 8 bases, with 12 bases between the two germline ends. Per the germline V gene, CDR1 is LNHDA and CDR2 is SQIVND (reference sequence). This sample is drawn from a study of T cell clonality in common variable immunodeficiency. The study's findings and limits: Compared with controls, CVID subjects had fewer shared TCRbeta clones. Compared with healthy controls, CVID subjects showed increased TCRbeta clonality, mostly in about a third. Fewer deletions and N-nucleotide insertions were reportedly seen in common variable immunodeficiency TCR beta sequences.

The chain links TRBV19 to TRBJ2-1, with D perhaps TRBD2 (5 bases). Sequencing was done on a sample of peripheral blood mononuclear cells. This clonotype was obtained from a human donor with common variable immunodeficiency. CDR3 DNA (partial): TGTGCCAGTAGTAGTATTCAGCGGCATGAG. Protein sequence: CASSSIQRHE. The full CDR3 reads CASSSIQRHEQFF.